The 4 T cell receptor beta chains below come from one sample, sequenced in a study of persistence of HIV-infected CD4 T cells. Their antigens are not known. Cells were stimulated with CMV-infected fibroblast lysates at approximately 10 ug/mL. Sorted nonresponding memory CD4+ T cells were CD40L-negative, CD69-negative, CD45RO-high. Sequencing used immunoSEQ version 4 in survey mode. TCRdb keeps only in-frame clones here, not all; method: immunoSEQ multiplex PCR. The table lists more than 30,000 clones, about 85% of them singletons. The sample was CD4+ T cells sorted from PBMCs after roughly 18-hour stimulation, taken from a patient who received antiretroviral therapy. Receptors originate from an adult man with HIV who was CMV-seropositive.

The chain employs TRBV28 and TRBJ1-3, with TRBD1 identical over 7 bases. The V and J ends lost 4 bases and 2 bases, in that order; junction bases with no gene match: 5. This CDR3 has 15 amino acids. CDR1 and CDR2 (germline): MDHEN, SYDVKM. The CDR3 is CASSSGTVAGNTIYF. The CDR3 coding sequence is TGTGCCAGCAGTTCCGGGACAGTAGCTGGAAACACCATATATTTT.

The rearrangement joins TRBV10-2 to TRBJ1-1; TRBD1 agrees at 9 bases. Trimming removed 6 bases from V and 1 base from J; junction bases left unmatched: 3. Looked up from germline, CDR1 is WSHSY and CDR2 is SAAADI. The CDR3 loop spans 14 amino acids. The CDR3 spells CASRLQGANTEAFF. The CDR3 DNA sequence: TGCGCCAGCAGACTACAGGGGGCGAACACTGAAGCTTTCTTT.

The CDR3 DNA sequence: TGTGCCAGCAGGTGGGGACTAGCGGGGGGCACAGATACGCAGTATTTT. Protein product: CASRWGLAGGTDTQYF. The chain recombines TRBV6-6 with TRBJ2-3, with TRBD2 matching 14 bases. Trimming removed 6 bases from V and 1 base from J; junction bases left unmatched: 3. The germline V gene has CDR1 MNHNY and CDR2 SVGAGI (reference sequence). The CDR3 has 16 residues.

Here the CDR3 reads CAWSGQAVNSPLHF. The DNA for the CDR3 is TGTGCCTGGTCGGGACAGGCGGTAAATTCACCCCTCCACTTT. The gene calls are TRBV30 and TRBJ1-6, with 8 bases aligning to TRBD1. The V gene end was trimmed by 5 bases and the J gene end by 7 bases; junction bases not matched to a gene: 7. This CDR3 contains 14 residues. The germline gives CDR1 GTSNPN, CDR2 SVGIG (reference sequence).